In its sample, the clone carrying this T cell receptor beta chain was seen a few times. The antigen is undetermined. Trimming cost V 0 bases and J 8 bases, with 14 bases left between them. Looked up from germline, CDR1 is SQVTM and CDR2 is ANQGSEA. The CDR3 runs to 14 residues. Sample donors were healthy Caucasian individuals that came from Russia, aged 6 to 90. Isolation recovered at least 6 million PBMCs from every sample. This entry comes from a study of blood T cells in healthy people across ages. Notes on the study in general: Age brought a roughly linear fall in TCR beta diversity measured per million T cells. Any conclusive comparison of naive versus antigen-experienced cells was prevented by using unsorted PBMCs.

For the second PCR, which ran for roughly 7 to 11 cycles, a sample-barcoded 5' primer and a J-beta primer mix were used. TCRdb re-analysed the 5' RACE reads in MiXCR, keeping a single row per CDR3 protein. The table lists more than 1.4 million distinct CDR3 sequences, about 40% of them singletons, with approximately 7.9% in the top ten. V is TRBV29-1 and J is TRBJ2-4; no definite D call. The origin of this receptor is a woman aged 18-29 years in good health. Material: blood. CDR3: CSVEDSSIEDIQYF. The CDR3 bases are TGCAGCGTTGAAGATTCTTCAATAGAGGACATTCAGTACTTC. Full variable domain (remainder filled in from reference TRBV29-1 and TRBJ2-4): SAVISQKPSRDICQRGTSLTIQCQVDSQVTMMFWYRQQPGQSLTLIATANQGSEATYESGFVIDKFPISRPNLTFSTLTVSNMSPEDSSIYLCSVEDSSIEDIQYFGAGTRLSVL.